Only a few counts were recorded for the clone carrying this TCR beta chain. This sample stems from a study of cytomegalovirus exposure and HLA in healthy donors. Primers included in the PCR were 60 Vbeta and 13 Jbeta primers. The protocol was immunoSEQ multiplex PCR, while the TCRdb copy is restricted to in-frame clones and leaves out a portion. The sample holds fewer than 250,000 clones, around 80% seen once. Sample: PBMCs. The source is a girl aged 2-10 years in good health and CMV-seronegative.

CDR3 coding DNA: TGTGCCAGCAGGAAAGAGACAGGGGGAGAGACCCAGTACTTC. Encoded protein: CASRKETGGETQYF. This rearrangement joins TRBV6-5 to TRBJ2-5, with 9 bases that match TRBD1. Germline V gene data show CDR1 as MNHEY and CDR2 as SVGAGI. Trimming cost V 6 bases and J 4 bases; bases outside gene matches: 6. The CDR3 extends over 14 amino acids.